This T cell receptor beta chain was recorded in a study of technical replicates of blood from a handful of donors. Here immunoSEQ multiplex PCR was the method, and the copy in TCRdb shows in-frame clones only, minus some. This table has more than 65,000 clones, roughly 92% appearing once. The CDR3 is made up of 15 amino acids. Trimming cost V 0 bases and J 6 bases; bases outside gene matches: 9. Germline V gene sequence: CDR1 SGHRS, CDR2 YFSETQ. This chain joins TRBV5-1 and TRBJ2-7; 7 nucleotides align to TRBD2. The specimen was T cells isolated from PBMCs. This clonotype was obtained from a human donor in good health. The CDR3 DNA follows: TGCGCCAGCAGCTTGGACGGGGGGTCGGGGGGCGAGCAGTACTTC. It is translated as CASSLDGGSGGEQYF. The variable domain in full, with the rest retrieved from reference TRBV5-1 and TRBJ2-7, is KAGVTQTPRYLIKTRGQQVTLSCSPISGHRSVSWYQQTPGQGLQFLFEYFSETQRNKGNFPGRFSGRQFSNSRSEMNVSTLELGDSALYLCASSLDGGSGGEQYFGPGTRLTVT.